This TCR beta chain originates from a study of cytomegalovirus exposure and HLA in healthy donors. After removal of 1 base from V and 9 bases from J, the junction contained 6 bases not matched to a gene. Germline CDR1 SGHTS, CDR2 YDEGEE. CDR3 size: 16 residues. Study conclusions and caveats: A subsequent analysis found that TCR clusters from the first cohort also tended to co-occur in the 90 to 150 validation repertoires, with approximately 95% of cluster scores above 0. The investigators catalogued under 200 TCR beta chains as cytomegalovirus-associated.

Libraries were prepared by immunoSEQ multiplex PCR; TCRdb keeps only in-frame clonotypes and omits some of them. The sample holds about 330,000 clones, 70% to 90% seen once. This clone was observed once. Its antigen is unidentified. The receptor was isolated from a woman between 18 and 29 years old in good health and CMV-seronegative. This rearrangement joins TRBV5-8 to TRBJ2-1; 14 bases agree with TRBD2. Source material: PBMCs. DNA of the CDR3: TGTGCCAGCAGCTTGACGGGGACTAGCGGGAGAACTGAGCAGTTCTTC. Translating it yields CASSLTGTSGRTEQFF.